This TCR beta chain was recovered during a study of cytomegalovirus exposure and HLA in healthy donors. V shed 5 bases, J shed 4 bases, and the junction held 6 bases outside the gene matches. There are 16 residues in the CDR3. Germline V gives CDR1 SGHVS, CDR2 FNYEAQ. About this clone itself: Its antigen remains unidentified.

Use of 60 Vbeta and 13 Jbeta primers characterized the PCR. Clones were sequenced by immunoSEQ multiplex PCR, and TCRdb holds only the in-frame ones, with some missing. This listing includes 80,000 to 100,000 clones. The study's findings and limits: The study labeled under 200 TCR beta chains cytomegalovirus-associated. A classifier reportedly called cytomegalovirus status with high sensitivity and specificity. The majority of CMV-associated TCR beta chains were reported as apparently HLA-restricted in a later analysis. TRBV6-2, TRBV6-3 and some other V segments were excluded as indistinguishable.

The source material was PBMCs. This chain connects TRBV7-6 to TRBJ2-3, with TRBD2 matching 13 bases. This clonotype originated in a woman in her 30s in good health and CMV-seronegative. The CDR3 nucleotides are TGTGCCAGCAGCCCTAGACTAGCGGGAGGTTCAGATACGCAGTATTTT. Amino acids: CASSPRLAGGSDTQYF. Variable domain in full (rest from reference TRBV7-6 and TRBJ2-3): GAGVSQSPRYKVTKRGQDVALRCDPISGHVSLYWYRQALGQGPEFLTYFNYEAQQDKSGLPNDRFSAERPEGSISTLTIQRTEQRDSAMYRCASSPRLAGGSDTQYFGPGTRLTVL.